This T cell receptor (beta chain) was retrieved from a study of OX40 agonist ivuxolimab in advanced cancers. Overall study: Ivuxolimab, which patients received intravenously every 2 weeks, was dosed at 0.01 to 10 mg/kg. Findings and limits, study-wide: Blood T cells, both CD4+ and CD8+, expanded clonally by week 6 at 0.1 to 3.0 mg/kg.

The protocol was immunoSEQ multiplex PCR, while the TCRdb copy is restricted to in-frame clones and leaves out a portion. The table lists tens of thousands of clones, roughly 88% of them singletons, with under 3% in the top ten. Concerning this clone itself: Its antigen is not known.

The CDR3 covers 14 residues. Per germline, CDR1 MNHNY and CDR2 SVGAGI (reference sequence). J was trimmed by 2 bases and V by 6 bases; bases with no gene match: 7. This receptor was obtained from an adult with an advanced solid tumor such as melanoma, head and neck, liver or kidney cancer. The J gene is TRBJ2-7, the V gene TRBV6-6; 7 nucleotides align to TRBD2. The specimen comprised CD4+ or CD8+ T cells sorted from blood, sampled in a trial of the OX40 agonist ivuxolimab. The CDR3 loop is CASRNSGTAYEQYF. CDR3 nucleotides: TGTGCCAGCAGAAACAGCGGGACCGCCTACGAGCAGTACTTC.